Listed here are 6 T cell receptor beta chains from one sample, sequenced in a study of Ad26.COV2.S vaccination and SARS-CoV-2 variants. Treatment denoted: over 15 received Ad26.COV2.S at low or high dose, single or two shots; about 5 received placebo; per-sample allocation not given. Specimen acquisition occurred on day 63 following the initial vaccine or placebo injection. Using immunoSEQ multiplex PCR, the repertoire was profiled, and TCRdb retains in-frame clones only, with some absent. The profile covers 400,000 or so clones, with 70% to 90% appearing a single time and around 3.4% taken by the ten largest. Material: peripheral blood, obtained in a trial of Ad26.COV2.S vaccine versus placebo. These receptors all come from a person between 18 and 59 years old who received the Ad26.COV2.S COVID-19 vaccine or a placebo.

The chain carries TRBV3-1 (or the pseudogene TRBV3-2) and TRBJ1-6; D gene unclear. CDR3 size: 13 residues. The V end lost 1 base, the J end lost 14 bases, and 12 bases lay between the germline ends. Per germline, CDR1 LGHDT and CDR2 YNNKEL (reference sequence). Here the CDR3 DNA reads TGTGCCAGCAGCCAAGGTGCGAGGGCAGCCCTCCACTTT. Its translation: CASSQGARAALHF.

The CDR3 sequence: CASSPIDLGINQPQHF. As DNA, the CDR3 is TGCGCCAGCAGCCCTATCGACCTGGGCATCAATCAGCCCCAGCATTTT. This chain links TRBV4-1 with TRBJ1-5; no reliable D call. The CDR3 sequence is 16 residues long. V lost 4 bases to trimming and J lost 3 bases, with 16 bases between them. The germline V gene has CDR1 MGHRA and CDR2 YSYEKL.

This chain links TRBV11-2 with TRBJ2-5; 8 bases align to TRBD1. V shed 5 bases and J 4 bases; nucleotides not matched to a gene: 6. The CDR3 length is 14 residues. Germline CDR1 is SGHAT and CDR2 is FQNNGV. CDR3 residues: CASSTGQGLETQYF. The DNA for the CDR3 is TGTGCCAGCAGCACCGGACAGGGATTAGAGACCCAGTACTTC.

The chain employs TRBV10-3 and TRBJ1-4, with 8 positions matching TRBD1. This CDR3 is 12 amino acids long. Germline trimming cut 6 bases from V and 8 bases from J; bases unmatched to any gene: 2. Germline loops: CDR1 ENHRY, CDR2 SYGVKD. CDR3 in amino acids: CAIRDREEKLFF. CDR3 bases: TGTGCCATCAGGGACAGGGAAGAAAAACTGTTTTTT.

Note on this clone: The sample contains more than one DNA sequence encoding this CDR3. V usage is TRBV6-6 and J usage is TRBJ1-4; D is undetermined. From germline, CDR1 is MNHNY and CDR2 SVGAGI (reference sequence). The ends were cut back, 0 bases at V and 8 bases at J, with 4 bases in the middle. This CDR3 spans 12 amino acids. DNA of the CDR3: TGTGCCAGCAGTTACTCAGGAGAAAAACTGTTTTTT. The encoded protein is CASSYSGEKLFF.

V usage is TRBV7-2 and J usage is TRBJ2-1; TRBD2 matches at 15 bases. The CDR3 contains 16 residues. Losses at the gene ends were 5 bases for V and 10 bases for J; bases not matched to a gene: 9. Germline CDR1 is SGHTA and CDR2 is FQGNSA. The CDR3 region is CASSPGLAGGPREQFF. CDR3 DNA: TGTGCCAGCAGCCCGGGACTAGCGGGGGGCCCAAGAGAGCAGTTCTTC.